Sequencing of this TCR beta chain was carried out in a study of response to subunit inactivated influenza vaccine. Comments on this clonotype: Its antigen is still unknown.

TCRdb re-analysed the RT-PCR reads in MiXCR, keeping a single row per CDR3 protein. The sample consists of around 480,000 distinct CDR3 sequences, approximately 10% of them appearing once. Whole-study results and caveats: The authors suggested that few new T cells are recruited per seasonal influenza vaccination.

The origin of this receptor is a man aged 45-65 years who received an inactivated influenza vaccine. Sequenced material: PBMCs from blood, taken 40 to 50 days after vaccination.

CDR3 in amino acids: CASSRMLAGIETQYF. The CDR3 coding sequence is TGTGCCAGCAGTCGTATGCTAGCGGGGATAGAGACCCAGTACTTC. The V and J genes are TRBV11-2 and TRBJ2-5, with TRBD2 identical over 9 bases. In germline, CDR1 is SGHAT, CDR2 FQNNGV. CDR3 size: 15 residues. Trimming removed 6 bases from V and 4 bases from J; junction bases left unmatched: 9.